Listed below are T cell receptor beta chains from one sample, sequenced in a study of early T cells in non-severe SARS-CoV-2 infection. One entry per CDR3 protein results from TCRdb running MiXCR on the 5' RACE reads. The profile shows more than 60,000 distinct CDR3 sequences, about 4.9% of them singletons. The sequenced sample was whole blood. Receptors were obtained from an adult who was a healthcare worker with PCR-confirmed SARS-CoV-2 infection or an uninfected control (not recorded which). The CDR3 runs from the conserved cysteine through the conserved F or W. The D gene is left open where the match is weak. Not all rows give a size; the values are once, few, many and, for expanded clones, a class.

J gene,D gene,V gene,clone size,CDR3 protein,CDR3 DNA
TRBJ2-1,TRBD2,TRBV9,many,CASSVVQGGGEQFF,TGTGCCAGCAGCGTAGTCCAGGGCGGGGGAGAGCAGTTCTTC
TRBJ1-1,NA,TRBV20-1,many,CSARGQGIEAFF,TGCAGTGCTAGAGGGCAGGGGATCGAAGCTTTCTTT
TRBJ2-7,TRBD2,TRBV27,few,CASSPGRLAGPYEQYF,TGTGCCAGCAGCCCAGGGAGACTAGCAGGCCCCTACGAGCAGTACTTC
TRBJ1-2,TRBD1,TRBV3-1,few,CASSPWTGDASYGYTF,TGTGCCAGCAGCCCTTGGACAGGGGATGCGTCGTATGGCTACACCTTC
TRBJ2-2,NA,TRBV18,NA,CASSPGYTGELFF,TGTGCCAGCTCACCAGGTTACACCGGGGAGCTGTTTTTT
TRBJ1-1,NA,TRBV29-1,few,CSVAGEEAFF,TGCAGCGTCGCCGGGGAAGAAGCTTTCTTT
TRBJ2-1,TRBD2,TRBV11-3,many,CASSLTGSGISYNEQFF,TGTGCCAGCAGCTTGACGGGTAGCGGGATCTCCTACAATGAGCAGTTCTTC
TRBJ2-4,NA,TRBV6-5,NA,CASQPRGGLAKNIQYF,TGTGCCAGCCAACCCAGGGGGGGACTGGCCAAAAACATTCAGTACTTC
TRBJ2-3,TRBD2,TRBV11-2,medium-sized,CASSPINGGTDTQYF,TGTGCCAGCAGCCCAATCAACGGGGGGACAGATACGCAGTATTTT
TRBJ2-7,NA,TRBV29-1,many,CSVGPTSYEQYF,TGCAGCGTTGGACCGACCTCCTACGAGCAGTACTTC
TRBJ2-1,NA,TRBV20-1,many,CSARGAVGEQFF,TGCAGTGCTAGAGGAGCGGTGGGCGAGCAGTTCTTC
TRBJ2-4,TRBD2,TRBV6-5,many,CASSRLAGGRQNIQYF,TGTGCCAGCAGTAGACTAGCGGGGGGCCGGCAAAACATTCAGTACTTC
TRBJ2-7,TRBD2,TRBV29-1,many,CSGLAGGNEQYF,TGCAGCGGACTAGCGGGGGGGAACGAGCAGTACTTC
TRBJ2-3,NA,TRBV7-9,many,CASSLATSTDTQYF,TGTGCCAGCAGCTTAGCCACTTCCACAGATACGCAGTATTTT
TRBJ2-3,NA,TRBV11-2,many,CASSLGASTDTQYF,TGTGCCAGCAGCTTAGGGGCTAGCACAGATACGCAGTATTTT
TRBJ2-3,NA,TRBV7-2,NA,CASSTGPWDTQYF,TGTGCCAGCAGTACCGGGCCCTGGGATACGCAGTATTTT
TRBJ2-7,NA,TRBV11-2,many,CASSSAPTHWEQYF,TGTGCCAGCAGCTCGGCCCCCACCCACTGGGAGCAGTACTTC
TRBJ2-7,NA,TRBV27,many,CASSLGGGFLYEQYF,TGTGCCAGCAGTCTCGGAGGGGGTTTCCTCTACGAGCAGTACTTC
TRBJ2-7,TRBD2,TRBV20-1,many,CSARRLAEDYEQYF,TGCAGTGCTAGACGACTAGCTGAGGACTACGAGCAGTACTTC
TRBJ2-3,NA,TRBV7-2,many,CASSLDLADTQYF,TGTGCCAGCAGCTTAGATCTGGCCGATACGCAGTATTTT
TRBJ1-4,NA,TRBV4-1,many,CASSQEVTTNEKLFF,TGCGCCAGCAGCCAAGAGGTGACAACTAATGAAAAACTGTTTTTT
TRBJ1-6,NA,TRBV4-2,many,CASSQEDRNRVVHF,TGTGCCAGCAGCCAAGAAGATCGGAACAGGGTGGTCCACTTT
TRBJ2-1,TRBD2,TRBV7-2,many,CASSLEAGREQFF,TGTGCCAGCAGCTTAGAAGCGGGAAGGGAGCAGTTCTTC
TRBJ2-1,TRBD2,TRBV10-2,few,CASSEGLANNEQFF,TGCGCCAGCAGTGAGGGACTAGCTAACAATGAGCAGTTCTTC
TRBJ2-3,NA,TRBV20-1,NA,CSAPGRVDTQYF,TGCAGTGCCCCGGGGCGGGTAGATACGCAGTATTTT
TRBJ2-3,NA,TRBV20-1,many,CSASSTDTQYF,TGCAGTGCTAGCAGCACAGATACGCAGTATTTT
TRBJ1-2,NA,TRBV6-1,few,CASSDTNRGYTF,TGTGCCAGCAGTGATACCAACCGTGGCTACACCTTC
TRBJ2-7,NA,TRBV6-1,few,CASSGPFYYEQYF,TGTGCCAGCAGTGGGCCATTTTACTACGAGCAGTACTTC
TRBJ1-2,NA,TRBV2,few,CASSEGMRALANYGYTF,TGTGCCAGCAGTGAAGGAATGAGAGCCTTAGCTAACTATGGCTACACCTTC
TRBJ2-3,NA,TRBV5-4,many,CASSLYAADTQYF,TGTGCCAGCAGCTTGTACGCTGCGGATACGCAGTATTTT
TRBJ2-1,NA,TRBV29-1,NA,CSVNRAEAGNEQFF,TGCAGCGTCAACAGGGCAGAGGCGGGCAATGAGCAGTTCTTC
TRBJ1-2,NA,TRBV21-1,NA,CASSKAEGRDRVNGYTF,TGTGCCAGCAGCAAAGCCGAGGGCAGGGACCGGGTTAATGGCTACACCTTC
TRBJ2-5,TRBD1,TRBV11-2,many,CASSPRQGGETQYF,TGTGCCAGCAGCCCGCGACAGGGCGGTGAGACCCAGTACTTC
TRBJ2-1,NA,TRBV23-1,many,CASRNRTVHNEQFF,TGCGCCAGCAGAAACAGGACAGTACACAATGAGCAGTTCTTC
TRBJ2-1,TRBD2,TRBV7-9,few,CAPEKASGIWGEQFF,TGTGCCCCCGAGAAGGCTAGCGGGATATGGGGTGAGCAGTTCTTC
TRBJ2-6,NA,TRBV2,few,CASKSGANVLTF,TGTGCCAGCAAATCAGGGGCCAACGTCCTGACTTTC
TRBJ1-2,TRBD1,TRBV20-1,few,CSAWDRGPTGYTF,TGCAGTGCCTGGGACAGGGGGCCCACTGGCTACACCTTC
TRBJ2-3,TRBD2,TRBV5-1,few,CASSRGTSGFSVDTQYF,TGCGCCAGCAGCAGAGGGACTAGCGGTTTCTCGGTGGATACGCAGTATTTT
TRBJ1-4,NA,TRBV19,many,CASSDWYLNEKLFF,TGTGCCAGTAGTGACTGGTACTTAAATGAAAAACTGTTTTTT
TRBJ1-5,NA,TRBV9,many,CASSVGSGPQPQHF,TGTGCCAGCAGCGTAGGTTCGGGTCCTCAGCCCCAGCATTTT
TRBJ1-1,TRBD1,TRBV19,many,CASSFPRQGMNTEAFF,TGTGCCAGTAGTTTCCCACGACAGGGCATGAACACTGAAGCTTTCTTT
TRBJ2-7,TRBD2,TRBV25-1,few,CASSESSGSHEQYF,TGTGCCAGCAGTGAATCAAGCGGGAGCCACGAGCAGTACTTC
TRBJ2-3,NA,TRBV20-1,many,CSATAADTQYF,TGCAGTGCTACAGCAGCAGATACGCAGTATTTT
TRBJ2-2,TRBD2,TRBV7-3,many,CASSPLTGGGRGELFF,TGTGCCAGCAGCCCCCTAACGGGGGGAGGAAGAGGGGAGCTGTTTTTT
TRBJ2-1,TRBD2,TRBV2,NA,CASTASGLVNEQFF,TGTGCCAGCACGGCTAGCGGTTTAGTGAATGAGCAGTTCTTC
TRBJ1-3,NA,TRBV19,few,CASSIASSGNTIYF,TGTGCCAGTAGTATAGCCAGCTCTGGAAACACCATATATTTT